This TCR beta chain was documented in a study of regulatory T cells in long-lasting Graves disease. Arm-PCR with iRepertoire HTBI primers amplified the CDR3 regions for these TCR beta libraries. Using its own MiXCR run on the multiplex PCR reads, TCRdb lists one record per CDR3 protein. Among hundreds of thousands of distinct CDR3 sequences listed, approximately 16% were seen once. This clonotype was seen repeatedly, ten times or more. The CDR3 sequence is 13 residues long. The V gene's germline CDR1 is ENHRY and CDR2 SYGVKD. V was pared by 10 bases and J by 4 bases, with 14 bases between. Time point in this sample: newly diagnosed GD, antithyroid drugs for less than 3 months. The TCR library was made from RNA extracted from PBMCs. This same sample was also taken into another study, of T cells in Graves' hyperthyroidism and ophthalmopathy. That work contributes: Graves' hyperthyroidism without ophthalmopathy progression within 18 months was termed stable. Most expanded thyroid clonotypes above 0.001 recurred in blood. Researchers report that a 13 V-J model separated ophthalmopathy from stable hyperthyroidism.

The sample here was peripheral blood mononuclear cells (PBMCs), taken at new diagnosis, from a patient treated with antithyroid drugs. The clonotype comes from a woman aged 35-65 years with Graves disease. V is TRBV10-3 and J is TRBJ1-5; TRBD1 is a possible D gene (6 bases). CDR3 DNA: TGTGCCACCCAGGACAGCCCTAATCAGCCCCAGCATTTT. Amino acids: CATQDSPNQPQHF.